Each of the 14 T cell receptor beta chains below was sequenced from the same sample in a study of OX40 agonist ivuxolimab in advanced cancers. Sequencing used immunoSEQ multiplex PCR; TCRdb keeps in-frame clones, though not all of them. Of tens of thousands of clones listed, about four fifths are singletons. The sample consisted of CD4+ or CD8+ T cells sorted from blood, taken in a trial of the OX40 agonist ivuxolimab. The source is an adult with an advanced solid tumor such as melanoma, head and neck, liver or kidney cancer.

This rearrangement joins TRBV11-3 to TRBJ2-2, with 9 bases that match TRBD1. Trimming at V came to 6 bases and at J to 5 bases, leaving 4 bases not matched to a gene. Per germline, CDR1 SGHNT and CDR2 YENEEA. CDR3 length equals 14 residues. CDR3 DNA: TGTGCCAGCAGGGGACAGGGTGGAACCGGGGAGCTGTTTTTT. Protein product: CASRGQGGTGELFF.

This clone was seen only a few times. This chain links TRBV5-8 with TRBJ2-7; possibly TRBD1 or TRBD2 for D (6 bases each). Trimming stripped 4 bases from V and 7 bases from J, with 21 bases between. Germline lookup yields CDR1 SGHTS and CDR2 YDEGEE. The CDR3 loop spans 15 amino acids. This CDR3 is CASSPRTAGSVEQYF. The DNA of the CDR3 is TGTGCCAGCAGCCCGCGGACAGCGGGTTCCGTGGAGCAGTACTTC. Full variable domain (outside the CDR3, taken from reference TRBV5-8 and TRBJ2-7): EAGVTQSPTHLIKTRGQQATLRCSPISGHTSVYWYQQALGLGLQFLLWYDEGEERNRGNFPPRFSGRQFPNYSSELNVNALELEDSALYLCASSPRTAGSVEQYFGPGTRLTVT.

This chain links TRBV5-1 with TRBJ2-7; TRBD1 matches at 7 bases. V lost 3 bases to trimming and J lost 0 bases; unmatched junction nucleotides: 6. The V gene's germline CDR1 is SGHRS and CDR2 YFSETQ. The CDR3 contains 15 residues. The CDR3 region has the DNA TGCGCCAGCAGCTATGGGACAGACCTCTCCTACGAGCAGTACGTC. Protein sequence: CASSYGTDLSYEQYV.

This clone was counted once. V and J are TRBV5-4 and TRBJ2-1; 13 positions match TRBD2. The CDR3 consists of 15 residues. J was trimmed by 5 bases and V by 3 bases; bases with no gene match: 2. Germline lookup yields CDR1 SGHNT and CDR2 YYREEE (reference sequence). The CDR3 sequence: CASSSGLAGDNEQFF. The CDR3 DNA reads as TGTGCCAGCAGCTCTGGACTAGCGGGGGACAATGAGCAGTTCTTC.

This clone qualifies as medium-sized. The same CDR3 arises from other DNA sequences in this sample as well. CDR3 DNA: TGTGCCAGCAGTTACTCGGGGGGAAAGGGCGAGCAGTACTTC. The encoded protein is CASSYSGGKGEQYF. The chain uses TRBV6-5 and TRBJ2-7; maybe TRBD2 (6 bases). The CDR3 contains 14 residues. Trimming stripped 0 bases from V and 6 bases from J, with 12 bases between. Germline V gene lookup returns CDR1 MNHEY and CDR2 SVGAGI.

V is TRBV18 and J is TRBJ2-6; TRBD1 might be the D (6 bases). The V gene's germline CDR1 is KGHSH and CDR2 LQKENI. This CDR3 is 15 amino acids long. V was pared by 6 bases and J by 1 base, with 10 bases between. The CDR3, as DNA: TGTGCCAGCTCCGGTACAGGGTCTGGGGCCAACGTCCTGACTTTC. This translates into CASSGTGSGANVLTF.

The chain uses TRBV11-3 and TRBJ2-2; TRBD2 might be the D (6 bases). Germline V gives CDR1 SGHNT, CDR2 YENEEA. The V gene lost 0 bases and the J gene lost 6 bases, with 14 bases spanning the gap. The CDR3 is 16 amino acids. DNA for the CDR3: TGTGCCAGCAGCTTAGACCCGGGACTTATCCCCGGGGAGCTGTTTTTT. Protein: CASSLDPGLIPGELFF. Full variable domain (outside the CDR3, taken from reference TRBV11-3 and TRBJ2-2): EAGVVQSPRYKIIEKKQPVAFWCNPISGHNTLYWYLQNLGQGPELLIRYENEEAVDDSQLPKDRFSAERLKGVDSTLKIQPAELGDSAVYLCASSLDPGLIPGELFFGEGSRLTVL.

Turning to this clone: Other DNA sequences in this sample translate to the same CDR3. This CDR3 reads CASSLGGERRGYTF. The CDR3 bases are TGTGCCAGCTCCCTGGGGGGAGAGAGAAGGGGCTACACCTTC. The chain couples TRBV9 to TRBJ1-2; TRBD1 is a possible D gene (5 bases). Germline-derived CDR1 and CDR2 are SGDLS and YYNGEE. Trimming cost V 7 bases and J 8 bases, with 21 bases left between them. The CDR3 loop spans 14 amino acids. The variable domain in full, with the rest retrieved from reference TRBV9 and TRBJ1-2, is DSGVTQTPKHLITATGQRVTLRCSPRSGDLSVYWYQQSLDQGLQFLIQYYNGEERAKGNILERFSAQQFPDLHSELNLSSLELGDSALYFCASSLGGERRGYTFGSGTRLTVV.

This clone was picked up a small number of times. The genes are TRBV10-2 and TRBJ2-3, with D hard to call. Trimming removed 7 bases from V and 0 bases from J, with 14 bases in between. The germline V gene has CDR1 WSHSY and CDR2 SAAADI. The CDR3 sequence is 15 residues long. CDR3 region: CASTATQASTDTQYF. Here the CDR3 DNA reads TGCGCCAGCACCGCAACCCAGGCTAGCACAGATACGCAGTATTTT.

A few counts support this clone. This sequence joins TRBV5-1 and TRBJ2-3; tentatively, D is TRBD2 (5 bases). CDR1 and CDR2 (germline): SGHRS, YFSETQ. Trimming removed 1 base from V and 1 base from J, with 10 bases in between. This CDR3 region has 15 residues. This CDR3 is CASSLWGEGTDTQYF. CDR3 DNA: TGCGCCAGCAGCTTGTGGGGAGAGGGCACAGATACGCAGTATTTT.

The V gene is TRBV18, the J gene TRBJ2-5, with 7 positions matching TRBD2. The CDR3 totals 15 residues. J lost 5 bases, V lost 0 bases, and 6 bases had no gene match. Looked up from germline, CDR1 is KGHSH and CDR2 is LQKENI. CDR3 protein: CASSPPRGSGETQYF. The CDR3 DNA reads TGTGCCAGCTCACCACCGCGGGGGTCAGGGGAGACCCAGTACTTC. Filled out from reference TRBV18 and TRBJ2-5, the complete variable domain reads NAGVMQNPRHLVRRRGQEARLRCSPMKGHSHVYWYRQLPEEGLKFMVYLQKENIIDESGMPKERFSAEFPKEGPSILRIQQVVRGDSAAYFCASSPPRGSGETQYFGPGTRLLVL.

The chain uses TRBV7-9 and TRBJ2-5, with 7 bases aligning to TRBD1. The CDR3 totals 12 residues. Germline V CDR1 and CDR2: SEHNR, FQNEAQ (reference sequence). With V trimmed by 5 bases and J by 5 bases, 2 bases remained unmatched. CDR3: CASSQTGETQYF. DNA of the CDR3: TGTGCCAGCAGCCAGACAGGGGAGACCCAGTACTTC.

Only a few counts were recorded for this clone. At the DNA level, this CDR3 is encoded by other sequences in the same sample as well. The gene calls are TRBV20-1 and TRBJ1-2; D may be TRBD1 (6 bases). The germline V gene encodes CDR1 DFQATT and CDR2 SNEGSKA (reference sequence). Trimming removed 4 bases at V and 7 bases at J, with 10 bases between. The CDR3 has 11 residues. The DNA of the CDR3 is TGCAGTGCTACAGGGGCTGGTGGCTACACCTTC. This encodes CSATGAGGYTF.

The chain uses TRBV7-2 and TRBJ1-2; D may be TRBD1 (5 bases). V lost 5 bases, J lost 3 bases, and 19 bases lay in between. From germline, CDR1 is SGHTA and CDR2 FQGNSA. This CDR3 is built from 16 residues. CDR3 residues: CASSRISRVGDYGYTF. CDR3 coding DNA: TGTGCCAGCAGCCGGATTAGCAGGGTCGGGGACTATGGCTACACCTTC. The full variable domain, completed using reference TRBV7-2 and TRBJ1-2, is GAGVSQSPSNKVTEKGKDVELRCDPISGHTALYWYRQSLGQGLEFLIYFQGNSAPDKSGLPSDRFSAERTGGSVSTLTIQRTQQEDSAVYLCASSRISRVGDYGYTFGSGTRLTVV.